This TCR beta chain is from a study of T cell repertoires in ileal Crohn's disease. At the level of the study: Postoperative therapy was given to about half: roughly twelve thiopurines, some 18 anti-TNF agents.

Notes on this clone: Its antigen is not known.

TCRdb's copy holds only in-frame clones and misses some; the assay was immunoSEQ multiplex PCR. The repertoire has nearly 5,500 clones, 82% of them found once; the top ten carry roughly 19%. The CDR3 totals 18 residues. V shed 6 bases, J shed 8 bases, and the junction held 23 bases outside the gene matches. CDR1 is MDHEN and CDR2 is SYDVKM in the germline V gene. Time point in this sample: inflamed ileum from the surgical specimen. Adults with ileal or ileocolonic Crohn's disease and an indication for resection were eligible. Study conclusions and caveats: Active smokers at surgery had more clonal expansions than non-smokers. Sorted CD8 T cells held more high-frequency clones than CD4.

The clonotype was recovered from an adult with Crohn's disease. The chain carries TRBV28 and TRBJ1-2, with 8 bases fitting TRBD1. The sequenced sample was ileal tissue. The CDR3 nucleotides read TGTGCCAGCAGACACCCCCGGGGGTCAGGGGGCGGGTTGGGCGGCTACACCTTC. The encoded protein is CASRHPRGSGGGLGGYTF.